The next 9 T cell receptor beta chains were all read from a single sample in a study of cytomegalovirus exposure and HLA in healthy donors (dated 2017 in TCRdb). Libraries came from the immunoSEQ multiplex PCR assay. The multiplex PCR relied on a mix of 60 forward primers for TCR Vbeta segments and 13 reverse primers for TCR Jbeta segments. In its TCRdb copy, this immuneACCESS table keeps in-frame sequences only and misses some clones. Where compared with another copy, unresolved V genes explain less than half of these, and the others have no known cause. The sample includes about 180,000 clones, with 70% to 80% observed a single time. The leading ten clones occupy under 2.5% of the sample. The sample was PBMCs. The origin of the receptors is a man between 60 and 70 years old in good health and CMV-seronegative.

CDR3 loop: CASRTGQGVGNTQYF. The CDR3 DNA reads as TGTGCCAGCAGAACCGGACAGGGGGTGGGGAATACGCAGTATTTT. The chain couples TRBV5-5 to TRBJ2-3; 10 positions match TRBD1. V shed 5 bases and J 7 bases; nucleotides not matched to a gene: 10. The CDR3 contains 15 residues. CDR1 and CDR2 (germline): SGHKS, YYEKEE (reference sequence).

The chain uses TRBV15 and TRBJ2-7; 8 bases match TRBD1. This CDR3 contains 14 residues. Germline loops: CDR1 LNHNV, CDR2 YYDKDF (reference sequence). The ends lost 8 bases at V and 3 bases at J; junction bases unmatched: 9. CDR3 DNA sequence: TGTGCCACCTCGCAGGGGACAGGAGTCTACGAGCAGTACTTC. Translating gives CATSQGTGVYEQYF. The full variable domain, its missing parts supplied by reference TRBV15 and TRBJ2-7, is DAMVIQNPRYQVTQFGKPVTLSCSQTLNHNVMYWYQQKSSQAPKLLFHYYDKDFNNEADTPDNFQSRRPNTSFCFLDIRSPGLGDTAMYLCATSQGTGVYEQYFGPGTRLTVT.

Regarding this clone: Mismatch with germline at one junction end may stem from a read error. The chain employs TRBV4-1 and TRBJ1-2, with a weak D call TRBD1 (6 bases). The CDR3 runs 13 residues. CDR1 MGHRA and CDR2 YSYEKL come from the germline V gene. CDR3 bases: TGCGCCAGCAGCCAAGTACAGGGAGATGGCTACCCCTTC. Its protein product is CASSQVQGDGYPF.

The V and J genes are TRBV7-9 and TRBJ2-7; TRBD1 matches 8 bases. V lost 4 bases, J lost 5 bases, and 7 bases stayed unmatched. Germline CDR1 SEHNR, CDR2 FQNEAQ (reference sequence). The CDR3 covers 14 residues. The CDR3 sequence: CASSSTGARNEQYF. The CDR3 DNA reads as TGTGCCAGCAGCTCGACAGGGGCCAGGAACGAGCAGTACTTC. Looking up the rest from reference TRBV7-9 and TRBJ2-7 gives the full variable domain: DTGVSQNPRHKITKRGQNVTFRCDPISEHNRLYWYRQTLGQGPEFLTYFQNEAQLEKSRLLSDRFSAERPKGSFSTLEIQRTEQGDSAMYLCASSSTGARNEQYFGPGTRLTVT.

This sequence joins TRBV6-1 and TRBJ1-2, with TRBD1 as a possible D gene (6 bases). Germline V gene lookup returns CDR1 MNHNS and CDR2 SASEGT. The ends were cut back, 1 base at V and 3 bases at J, with 15 bases in the middle. The CDR3 sequence is 16 residues long. The CDR3 region has the DNA TGTGCCAGCAGTGAAGACCCAGGACAGATGGACTATGGCTACACCTTC. Amino acid sequence: CASSEDPGQMDYGYTF.

This chain connects TRBV10-2 to TRBJ2-3, with TRBD2 matching over 8 bases. The CDR3 runs to 16 residues. Germline loops: CDR1 WSHSY, CDR2 SAAADI. The J segment lost 0 bases and the V segment lost 6 bases, leaving 8 bases of the junction unmatched. CDR3 coding DNA: TGCGCCAGCAGGCCCCGGGGGGGGACTAGCACAGATACGCAGTATTTT. Its protein product is CASRPRGGTSTDTQYF.

The rearrangement uses TRBV29-1 and TRBJ1-1, with D maybe TRBD1 (5 bases). In germline, CDR1 is SQVTM, CDR2 ANQGSEA. The V end lost 6 bases, the J end lost 6 bases, and 14 bases lay between the germline ends. CDR3 length equals 12 residues. The CDR3 protein is CSVRGGTPEAFF. CDR3 DNA: TGCAGCGTGCGGGGGGGGACCCCTGAAGCTTTCTTT.

V and J are TRBV7-9 and TRBJ1-4; TRBD1 might be the D (6 bases). Trimming removed 5 bases at V and 3 bases at J, with 13 bases between. Germline V gene sequence: CDR1 SEHNR, CDR2 FQNEAQ (reference sequence). This CDR3 contains 15 residues. CDR3 sequence: CASSQQGPANEKLFF. The CDR3 region has the DNA TGTGCCAGCAGCCAACAGGGCCCGGCTAATGAAAAACTGTTTTTT. The full variable domain, its missing parts supplied by reference TRBV7-9 and TRBJ1-4, is DTGVSQNPRHKITKRGQNVTFRCDPISEHNRLYWYRQTLGQGPEFLTYFQNEAQLEKSRLLSDRFSAERPKGSFSTLEIQRTEQGDSAMYLCASSQQGPANEKLFFGSGTQLSVL.

J is TRBJ2-4 and V is TRBV5-4, with TRBD2 matching over 8 bases. Germline lookup yields CDR1 SGHNT and CDR2 YYREEE (reference sequence). The V segment lost 4 bases and the J segment 8 bases; nucleotides outside the gene matches: 5. This CDR3 region has 13 residues. The CDR3 here is CASSPGLDYIQYF. In DNA form, the CDR3 reads TGTGCCAGCAGCCCGGGACTAGATTACATTCAGTACTTC.